Presented here are 27 T cell receptor beta chains from one specimen sequenced in a study of OX40 agonist ivuxolimab in advanced cancers. Library prep was done by the immunoSEQ multiplex PCR assay. The source is immuneACCESS, and TCRdb retained only in-frame sequences with V and J called. Part of the clones is not carried over; for the studies checked, unresolved V genes explain less than half of this, and the remainder is unexplained. This sample gives about 49,000 clones in total; 75% to 80% of them show up just once. The ten largest clones add up to 7.9% of the sample. Sequencing used CD4+ or CD8+ T cells sorted from blood, obtained in a trial of the OX40 agonist ivuxolimab. The receptors here all came from an adult with an advanced solid tumor such as melanoma, head and neck, liver or kidney cancer.

The V gene is TRBV9, the J gene TRBJ1-2; D is unclear. Looked up from germline, CDR1 is SGDLS and CDR2 is YYNGEE. The CDR3 runs to 15 residues. With 0 bases removed from V and 2 bases from J, the gap between germline ends came to 11 bases. CDR3 sequence: CASSVGLGLNYGYTF. CDR3 DNA sequence: TGTGCCAGCAGCGTAGGGTTAGGGTTAAACTATGGCTACACCTTC.

V gene TRBV6-6 combines with J gene TRBJ2-3, with TRBD2 matching over 12 bases. This CDR3 has 16 residues. Per germline, CDR1 MNHNY and CDR2 SVGAGI (reference sequence). V gave up 3 bases and J gave up 4 bases; unmatched junction bases: 5. CDR3 sequence: CASSYATSGSPDTQYF. CDR3 coding DNA: TGTGCCAGCAGTTATGCGACTAGCGGGAGCCCAGATACGCAGTATTTT.

This clone was seen more than once but under ten times. This sequence joins TRBV6-5 and TRBJ1-1; no clear D gene. Per the germline V gene, CDR1 is MNHEY and CDR2 is SVGAGI. CDR3 size: 13 residues. V was trimmed by 7 bases and J by 5 bases, leaving 14 bases between them. The CDR3 nucleotides are TGTGCCAGCAACCCCTTATCGAAGACTGAAGCTTTCTTT. Amino acid sequence: CASNPLSKTEAFF.

The rearrangement links TRBV6-5 to TRBJ1-6; TRBD1 matches 7 bases. Germline V CDR1 and CDR2: MNHEY, SVGAGI. V lost 6 bases to trimming and J lost 8 bases; unmatched junction nucleotides: 10. The CDR3 is made up of 15 amino acids. Written as DNA, the CDR3 is TGTGCCAGCAGACACGACAGGGTTTCAGATTCACCCCTCCACTTT. It translates to CASRHDRVSDSPLHF.

This clone counts as medium-sized. The chain couples TRBV2 to TRBJ1-6, with D possibly matching TRBD1 (6 bases). The V end lost 6 bases, the J end lost 4 bases, and 10 bases lay between the germline ends. There are 14 residues in the CDR3. Germline CDR1 is SNHLY and CDR2 is FYNNEI. CDR3 sequence (DNA): TGTGCCAGCAGGGAACAGGGATATAATTCACCCCTCCACTTT. Amino acid sequence: CASREQGYNSPLHF.

The chain links TRBV7-2 to TRBJ2-7; either TRBD1 or TRBD2 may fit D (5 bases each). Germline values: CDR1 SGHTA, CDR2 FQGNSA. CDR3 length equals 14 residues. V lost 5 bases and J 3 bases, leaving 14 bases between the germline ends. The CDR3 DNA sequence: TGTGCCAGCAGCCGAACGGGACGCAACTACGAGCAGTACTTC. Its translation: CASSRTGRNYEQYF.

The CDR3, as DNA: TGTGCCAGCAGTCAGACTAGCGGCTCCTACGAGCAGTACTTC. It encodes CASSQTSGSYEQYF. V is TRBV27 and J is TRBJ2-5, with 9 bases matching TRBD2. The end of the DNA is better explained by TRBJ2-7, so the J call may be wrong. The length of the CDR3 is 14 residues. The V gene's germline CDR1 is MNHEY and CDR2 SMNVEV (reference sequence).

This clone was counted between two and nine times. The chain couples TRBV30 to TRBJ1-5; no reliable D call. The CDR3 runs to 12 residues. V lost 8 bases and J lost 0, with 8 bases in between. Germline CDR1 and CDR2: GTSNPN and SVGIG (reference sequence). The CDR3 sequence: CAGGLSNQPQHF. The DNA of the CDR3 is TGTGCCGGCGGGCTTAGCAATCAGCCCCAGCATTTT. The full variable domain, its missing parts supplied by reference TRBV30 and TRBJ1-5, is SQTIHQWPATLVQPVGSPLSLECTVEGTSNPNLYWYRQAAGRGLQLLFYSVGIGQISSEVPQNLSASRPQDRQFILSSKKLLLSDSGFYLCAGGLSNQPQHFGDGTRLSIL.

The chain recombines TRBV10-3 with TRBJ2-7; 7 bases line up with TRBD2. V shed 8 bases, J shed 3 bases, and the junction held 13 bases outside the gene matches. The CDR3 covers 15 residues. The germline gives CDR1 ENHRY, CDR2 SYGVKD. The CDR3 DNA is TGTGCCATCGGTGGCGGGAGAAGGTTTTACTACGAGCAGTACTTC. It encodes CAIGGGRRFYYEQYF.

The chain uses TRBV2 and TRBJ1-2; D gene unclear. Germline V gene data show CDR1 as SNHLY and CDR2 as FYNNEI. The CDR3 runs 13 residues. V gave up 4 bases and J gave up 6 bases, with 12 bases separating them. CDR3 sequence reads: CASSVAADHGYTF. The CDR3 DNA reads TGTGCCAGCAGTGTGGCGGCGGACCATGGCTACACCTTC.

This sequence joins TRBV14 and TRBJ1-2; 7 positions match TRBD1. Trimming removed 5 bases from V and 2 bases from J; junction bases left unmatched: 2. CDR3 length equals 13 residues. The germline V gene encodes CDR1 SGHDN and CDR2 FVKESK. As DNA, the CDR3 is TGTGCCAGCAGCACGACAGGGAACTATGGCTACACCTTC. As protein: CASSTTGNYGYTF.

This chain joins TRBV5-4 and TRBJ2-7; unclear D gene. This CDR3 is built from 14 residues. Trimming stripped 4 bases from V and 3 bases from J, with 14 bases between. The V gene's germline CDR1 is SGHNT and CDR2 YYREEE (reference sequence). The CDR3, as DNA: TGTGCCAGCAGCGCCACTCATATGAACTACGAGCAGTACTTC. Protein product: CASSATHMNYEQYF.

This clone was found a few times. The rearrangement uses TRBV5-4 and TRBJ2-2; perhaps TRBD2 as D (6 bases). CDR1 and CDR2 (germline): SGHNT, YYREEE (reference sequence). The germline V and J ends were trimmed by 0 bases and 4 bases, with 10 bases remaining between them. The length of the CDR3 is 15 residues. The CDR3 DNA reads TGTGCCAGCAGCTTGGTTGGGGGGTTCACCGGGGAGCTGTTTTTT. It yields the protein CASSLVGGFTGELFF.

The chain recombines TRBV6-5 with TRBJ2-5; D gene unclear. V was clipped by 5 bases and J by 3 bases, with 13 bases between them. Germline CDR1 MNHEY, CDR2 SVGAGI. This CDR3 spans 14 amino acids. The CDR3: CASSRRAVKETQYF. DNA for the CDR3: TGTGCCAGCAGTCGAAGGGCGGTTAAAGAGACCCAGTACTTC.

The chain couples TRBV2 to TRBJ2-1; D perhaps matches TRBD2 (6 bases). Per the germline V gene, CDR1 is SNHLY and CDR2 is FYNNEI. Trimming took 6 bases from V and 4 from J, leaving 7 bases between them. This CDR3 has 12 residues. The CDR3 sequence is CASRDYYNEQFF. The CDR3, as DNA: TGTGCCAGCAGGGACTATTACAATGAGCAGTTCTTC.

This clone was seen a handful of times. This chain joins TRBV7-2 and TRBJ1-2, with a weak D call TRBD1 (5 bases). Germline CDR1 SGHTA, CDR2 FQGNSA. V was trimmed by 5 bases and J by 8 bases, leaving 12 bases between them. The length of the CDR3 is 12 residues. This chain's CDR3 is CASSPGGKGYTF. CDR3 in DNA: TGTGCCAGCAGCCCGGGGGGAAAGGGCTACACCTTC. Complete variable domain (other parts from reference TRBV7-2 and TRBJ1-2): GAGVSQSPSNKVTEKGKDVELRCDPISGHTALYWYRQSLGQGLEFLIYFQGNSAPDKSGLPSDRFSAERTGGSVSTLTIQRTQQEDSAVYLCASSPGGKGYTFGSGTRLTVV.

This chain joins TRBV4-3 and TRBJ2-7; weak D call: TRBD2 (6 bases). This CDR3 is 13 amino acids long. Trimming took off 4 bases at V and 5 bases at J, with 12 bases between the two ends. CDR1 and CDR2 (germline): LGHNA, YSLEER. In nucleotides, the CDR3 is TGCGCCAGCAGCCGCCGGCGGGAAAACGAGCAGTACTTC. It is translated as CASSRRRENEQYF.

This sequence joins TRBV27 and TRBJ1-1, with D perhaps matching TRBD1 (5 bases). This CDR3 has 15 amino acids. Trimming cost V 3 bases and J 5 bases, with 16 bases left between them. CDR1 and CDR2 from the germline V gene are MNHEY and SMNVEV (reference sequence). CDR3 region: CASSFQRVRGTEAFF. The DNA for the CDR3 is TGTGCCAGCAGTTTTCAAAGGGTGCGGGGGACTGAAGCTTTCTTT.

The chain links TRBV27 to TRBJ1-2; 9 bases line up with TRBD1. CDR3 length: 17 amino acids. From germline, CDR1 is MNHEY and CDR2 SMNVEV (reference sequence). Trimming at V came to 0 bases and at J to 3 bases, leaving 8 bases not matched to a gene. The CDR3 DNA follows: TGTGCCAGCAGTTTATCGATTGGGACAGGGTCTCACTATGGCTACACCTTC. As protein: CASSLSIGTGSHYGYTF.

V is TRBV7-2 and J is TRBJ1-2; TRBD1 matches 8 bases. The CDR3 runs to 16 residues. The V gene end was trimmed by 2 bases and the J gene end by 4 bases; junction bases not matched to a gene: 9. Per the germline V gene, CDR1 is SGHTA and CDR2 is FQGNSA. The CDR3 protein is CASSLPGQGDIYGYTF. The DNA of the CDR3 is TGTGCCAGCAGCTTACCCGGACAGGGCGACATCTATGGCTACACCTTC. The whole variable domain, filled in from reference TRBV7-2 and TRBJ1-2, reads GAGVSQSPSNKVTEKGKDVELRCDPISGHTALYWYRQSLGQGLEFLIYFQGNSAPDKSGLPSDRFSAERTGGSVSTLTIQRTQQEDSAVYLCASSLPGQGDIYGYTFGSGTRLTVV.

There are a few counts of this clone. The chain's CDR3 is CASQPRDRPYEQYF. CDR3 DNA sequence: TGTGCCAGCCAGCCCCGGGACAGGCCCTACGAGCAGTACTTC. The V and J genes are TRBV7-9 and TRBJ2-7, with TRBD1 identical over 8 bases. The CDR3 has 14 residues. The germline gives CDR1 SEHNR, CDR2 FQNEAQ (reference sequence). Germline trimming cut 8 bases from V and 2 bases from J; bases unmatched to any gene: 8.

CDR3 sequence (DNA): TGTGCCAGCAGCCGAGGGGCCTATGGCTACACCTTC. Translated, it gives CASSRGAYGYTF. The chain has TRBV7-9 and TRBJ1-2; possibly TRBD1 for D (5 bases). Trimming removed 5 bases at V and 4 bases at J, with 8 bases between. Per germline, CDR1 SEHNR and CDR2 FQNEAQ (reference sequence). The CDR3 spans 12 residues.

The chain combines TRBV4-3 with TRBJ1-1; D gene unclear. This CDR3 region has 14 residues. Germline CDR1 reads LGHNA; CDR2 reads YSLEER. Trimming took 0 bases from V and 6 from J, leaving 11 bases between them. CDR3 sequence (DNA): TGCGCCAGCAGCCAAGAGGTGAGGAGCGCTGAAGCTTTCTTT. Translation: CASSQEVRSAEAFF.

This clone was seen only a few times. The gene calls are TRBV11-2 and TRBJ2-3; 14 nucleotides line up with TRBD2. Per the germline V gene, CDR1 is SGHAT and CDR2 is FQNNGV. The V segment lost 5 bases and the J segment 4 bases; nucleotides outside the gene matches: 8. The CDR3 length is 17 residues. CDR3 DNA: TGTGCCAGCAGCCCCCCCCGACTAGCGGGAGGGCCAGATACGCAGTATTTT. It codes for CASSPPRLAGGPDTQYF. The variable domain in full, with the rest retrieved from reference TRBV11-2 and TRBJ2-3, is EAGVAQSPRYKIIEKRQSVAFWCNPISGHATLYWYQQILGQGPKLLIQFQNNGVVDDSQLPKDRFSAERLKGVDSTLKIQPAKLEDSAVYLCASSPPRLAGGPDTQYFGPGTRLTVL.

In this sample, this clone turned up once. This chain connects TRBV19 to TRBJ2-7; D gene uncertain. Germline CDR1 is LNHDA and CDR2 is SQIVND (reference sequence). V lost 4 bases and J lost 3, with 7 bases in between. This CDR3 comprises 12 residues. The CDR3: CASSTPGYEQYF. The CDR3 bases are TGTGCCAGTAGTACGCCCGGCTACGAGCAGTACTTC.

Only one count was recorded for this clone. The rearrangement joins TRBV7-9 to TRBJ1-5, with a weak D call TRBD1 (5 bases). Germline CDR1 is SEHNR and CDR2 is FQNEAQ (reference sequence). The CDR3 is made up of 15 amino acids. V was pared by 2 bases and J by 7 bases, with 15 bases between. The CDR3 is CASSLSRGGHQPQHF. CDR3 coding DNA: TGTGCCAGCAGCTTAAGTCGGGGGGGTCACCAGCCCCAGCATTTT.

This clone has only a few counts. The same CDR3 arises from other DNA sequences in this sample as well. V gene TRBV30 combines with J gene TRBJ1-1, with a possible D match to TRBD1 (5 bases). CDR1 is GTSNPN, CDR2 SVGIG, per germline (reference sequence). The CDR3 has 15 residues. V was pared by 0 bases and J by 4 bases, with 15 bases between. The CDR3 here is CAWSVRGATGTEAFF. The DNA for the CDR3 is TGTGCCTGGAGTGTACGTGGGGCGACGGGCACTGAAGCTTTCTTT.